These T cell receptor beta chains were read from a single sample in a study of cytomegalovirus exposure and HLA in healthy donors. Only in-frame clones appear in the TCRdb table, and some are missing; sequencing was by immunoSEQ multiplex PCR. The sample has roughly 80,000 clones, around 90% seen once; the top ten hold about 2.2%. The sample taken for sequencing was PBMCs. The receptors were sampled from a man in his thirties or forties in good health and CMV-seronegative. The CDR3 runs from the conserved cysteine through the conserved F or W. A D gene is named only where the DNA matches it firmly. Clone sizes are given selectively: once, few, many, or a class where the clone is expanded.

j_call clone_size v_call d_call cdr3_nt cdr3_aa
TRBJ1-1 . TRBV14 . TGTGCCAGCAGCGATGACAAGGGGGTTGAAGCTTTCTTT CASSDDKGVEAFF
TRBJ2-2 . TRBV10-2 . TGCGCCAGCATTTTCGCGGCGAACACCGGGGAGCTGTTTTTT CASIFAANTGELFF
TRBJ2-1 . TRBV21-1 . TGTGCCAGCAGCCCCATCCGGGACAGGAGTTACAATGAGCAGTTCTTC CASSPIRDRSYNEQFF
TRBJ2-7 . TRBV7-3 . TGTGCCAGCAGCCCCGCGGCGAATCACTACGAGCAGTACTTC CASSPAANHYEQYF
TRBJ2-5 . TRBV19 TRBD1 TGTGCCAGTAGTATCATGGTACAGGGGGCTGAGACCCAGTACTTC CASSIMVQGAETQYF
TRBJ2-7 once TRBV7-9 TRBD2 TGTGCCAGCAGCTTCGGACTAGCGGGAGGCGAGCAGTACTTC CASSFGLAGGEQYF
TRBJ2-3 . TRBV18 . TGTGCCAGCTCACCACCGGACTCAGATACGCAGTATTTT CASSPPDSDTQYF
TRBJ1-6 once TRBV11-2 TRBD1 TGTGCCAGCAGCCTGTTACGGACAGGGCAAAATTCACCCCTCCACTTT CASSLLRTGQNSPLHF
TRBJ1-3 . TRBV6-6 TRBD1 TGTGCCAGCAGTTACGGACAGGTCTCTGGAAACACCATATATTTT CASSYGQVSGNTIYF
TRBJ2-3 once TRBV5-1 TRBD1 TGCGCCAGCAGCCCCTGGGACAGCAGCACAGATACGCAGTATTTT CASSPWDSSTDTQYF
TRBJ2-7 few TRBV7-2 TRBD1 TGTGCCAGCAGCTTGAAACAGGGGTTCGAGCAGTACTTC CASSLKQGFEQYF
TRBJ2-2 once TRBV15 TRBD2 TGTGCCACCAGCAGAGCGGGAGGGACCGGGGAGCTGTTTTTT CATSRAGGTGELFF
TRBJ2-1 . TRBV9 . TGTGCCAGCAGCGTAACCGGGGGGCTATACAATGAGCAGTTCTTC CASSVTGGLYNEQFF
TRBJ1-2 . TRBV6-6 . TGTGCCAGCAGTACTGGCACAGACTATGGCTACACCTTC CASSTGTDYGYTF
TRBJ2-1 . TRBV5-1 . TGCGCCAGCAGCTTGGGCAGGGGCACCTACAATGAGCAGTTCTTC CASSLGRGTYNEQFF
TRBJ2-7 . TRBV9 . TGTGCCAGCAGCGGTCTGAATACGGTTAACGAGCAGTACTTC CASSGLNTVNEQYF
TRBJ2-3 . TRBV10-3 TRBD2 TGTGCCATCAGTGATGGCGGGGGAGGCACAGATACGCAGTATTTT CAISDGGGGTDTQYF
TRBJ2-7 once TRBV30 TRBD1 TGTGCCTGGAGTGTACCAGACAGGGCCGAGGCCGAGCAGTACTTC CAWSVPDRAEAEQYF
TRBJ1-1 . TRBV25-1 . TGTGCCAGCAGTGAAGATCGCAACCCGGGACAACAAGCTTTCTTT CASSEDRNPGQQAFF
TRBJ2-6 . TRBV11-2 . TGTGCCAGCAGCTTGGCAGTTCGTAGCGCCGTCTCTGGGGCCAACGTCCTGACTTTC CASSLAVRSAVSGANVLTF
TRBJ1-1 . TRBV6-5 . TGTGCCAGCAGTTACGCCCCGGGACAGAACACTGAAGCTTTCTTT CASSYAPGQNTEAFF
TRBJ2-2 . TRBV5-1 . TGCGCCAGCACTCAAGGGGGAGTGGGTACGCTCACCGGGGAGCTGTTTTTT CASTQGGVGTLTGELFF
TRBJ2-5 . TRBV11-1 . TGTGCCAGCAGCTCGAGGCCCAGGGGTGAGGAGACCCAGTACTTC CASSSRPRGEETQYF
TRBJ2-1 . TRBV7-3 TRBD2 TGTGCCAGCAGCGGCCAAGGCGCGGGGGTACCCAATGAGCAGTTCTTC CASSGQGAGVPNEQFF
TRBJ2-1 . TRBV2 TRBD1 TGTGCCAGCAGTGCTGTCGGGACAGAAAACAATGAGCAGTTCTTC CASSAVGTENNEQFF
TRBJ1-4 . TRBV5-1 . TGCGCCAGCAGCCCTCAACAGGGTTCTAATGAAAAACTGTTTTTT CASSPQQGSNEKLFF
TRBJ1-2 . TRBV5-4 . TGTGCCAGCAGCTTGGACAGCCTTATCAGCTATGGCTACACCTTC CASSLDSLISYGYTF
TRBJ2-7 . TRBV28 TRBD2 TGTGCCAGCAGTCTTACTCCCGGGACTAGCGGGAGAGCGGGGGAGCAGTACTTC CASSLTPGTSGRAGEQYF
TRBJ2-7 . TRBV6-5 . TGTGCCAGCAGTTACTCGGGGGGGGCGATAGACGAGCAGTACTTC CASSYSGGAIDEQYF
TRBJ2-7 . TRBV28 . TGTGCCAGCAGTTTATTAGAAGAATCCTACGAGCAGTACTTC CASSLLEESYEQYF
TRBJ2-7 . TRBV10-2 . TGCGCCAGCACCCGGGGGTTGGAGTACGAGCAGTACTTC CASTRGLEYEQYF
TRBJ2-1 . TRBV2 TRBD2 TGTGCCAGCAGTAAGATGAGCGGGAGTGAGGTACATGAGCAGTTCTTC CASSKMSGSEVHEQFF
TRBJ2-1 . TRBV6-6 TRBD1 TGTGCCAGCAGTTGGGGACAGGGAAAGTTCGGCGATGAGCAGTTCTTC CASSWGQGKFGDEQFF
TRBJ2-2 few TRBV29-1 . TGCAGCGTGGCAGGGGCCGGGGAGCTGTTTTTT CSVAGAGELFF
TRBJ1-1 . TRBV7-9 . TGTGCCAGCAGCTTCGTGTCGGAAGCTTTCTTT CASSFVSEAFF
TRBJ2-2 . TRBV11-3 TRBD2 TGTGCCAGCAGCGAGGGACTAGCGGGAGATACCGGGGAGCTGTTTTTT CASSEGLAGDTGELFF
TRBJ1-3 . TRBV29-1 . TGCAGCGTGGGAGACCCGGACCCTGGAAACACCATATATTTT CSVGDPDPGNTIYF
TRBJ1-4 . TRBV11-2 TRBD1 TGTGCCAGCAGCTTAGAAGGCCGGGACAGGGGGCGCGAGAGGGATGAAAAACTGTTTTTT CASSLEGRDRGRERDEKLFF
TRBJ2-5 . TRBV5-4 . TGTGCCAGCAGCTTTGATGCAGGGGTAGAGACCCAGTACTTC CASSFDAGVETQYF
TRBJ2-7 once TRBV5-1 TRBD1 TGCGCCAGCAGCCCGGGACAGGGCGTACACGAGCAGTACTTC CASSPGQGVHEQYF
TRBJ1-1 . TRBV7-8 . TGTGCCAGCGGAGACCGCGGAGGTTTGACGAACACTGAAGCTTTCTTT CASGDRGGLTNTEAFF
TRBJ2-6 . TRBV27 . TGTGCCAGCAGTTTATTCTCTATCCCCGTTACAGGGGAGGCTGGGGCCAACGTCCTGACTTTC CASSLFSIPVTGEAGANVLTF
TRBJ2-3 . TRBV5-4 . TGTGCCAGCAGCTCCGTGGGAGACATAGATACGCAGTATTTT CASSSVGDIDTQYF
TRBJ2-7 . TRBV5-1 TRBD1 TGCGCCAGCAGTCTACCGGGACAGGGCGACGAGCAGTACTTC CASSLPGQGDEQYF
TRBJ1-5 . TRBV4-1 . TGCGCCAGCAGCCAGGGGCCTCTTAGCAATCAGCCTCAGCATTTT CASSQGPLSNQPQHF
TRBJ2-3 . TRBV5-1 TRBD2 TGCGCCAGCAGCCAAGCGGGGTCTAGCACAGATACGCAGTATTTT CASSQAGSSTDTQYF
TRBJ2-1 . TRBV18 TRBD2 TGTGCCAGCTCACCTCTTGGGTCGAGCGGGAGGGCCCTAGGGTACAATGAGCAGTTCTTC CASSPLGSSGRALGYNEQFF
TRBJ1-1 . TRBV5-1 . TGCGCCAGCAGCTCCTCCCGAGGACAACGGAACACTGAAGCTTTCTTT CASSSSRGQRNTEAFF
TRBJ1-4 . TRBV5-1 . TGCGCCAGCAGCAATACAGGAGGGGACGAAAAACTGTTTTTT CASSNTGGDEKLFF
TRBJ2-3 . TRBV19 . TGTGCCAGTAGTATAGGCGGGGATGGGAGCACAGATACGCAGTATTTT CASSIGGDGSTDTQYF
TRBJ1-3 . TRBV7-7 . TGTGCTAGCAGCACTGGTACTGGAAACACCATATATTTT CASSTGTGNTIYF
TRBJ2-3 . TRBV12-5 . TGTGCTAGTGGTTTCACTCCCTCGACAACCACAGATACGCAGTATTTT CASGFTPSTTTDTQYF
TRBJ1-1 . TRBV12-5 . TGTGCTAGTGGTTTGGGTCCGAGCATGAACACTGAAGCTTTCTTT CASGLGPSMNTEAFF
TRBJ1-1 . TRBV5-4 TRBD1 TGTGCCAGCAGCCTCTTACAGGGGGACACTGAAGCTTTCTTT CASSLLQGDTEAFF